In this sample, the clone carrying this TCR beta chain turned up a few times. Its antigen is not identified. CDR3 length: 13 amino acids. Deletions cut 6 bases from V and 6 bases from J, with 12 bases between. Per germline, CDR1 MNHNS and CDR2 SASEGT. Researchers ran the PCR with 60 Vbeta and 13 Jbeta primers. Produced via immunoSEQ multiplex PCR; TCRdb's table is partial and in-frame only. Seen here are 85,000 to 130,000 clones, roughly 75% observed once, and the top ten hold around 1.5%. The entry originates in a study of cytomegalovirus exposure and HLA in healthy donors. Notes on the study in general: A likely sequencing artifact accounted for one observed cluster of highly shared sequence variants. TCR association rates varied by HLA locus in a later analysis, with DRB1 highest and HLA-C lowest. Analyzed later, most CMV-associated TCR beta chains appeared HLA-restricted.

The sample comprised PBMCs. This TCR came from a woman in her thirties or forties in good health and CMV-seronegative. The chain has TRBV6-1 and TRBJ1-5; the D is unclear. CDR3 sequence: CASSLDSSQPQHF. The CDR3 DNA is TGTGCCAGCAGCCTAGATTCGTCTCAGCCCCAGCATTTT.